The 7 T cell receptor beta chains below all came from one sample that was sequenced in a study of regulatory T cells (dated by TCRdb to about 2018). Libraries were made using the immunoSEQ multiplex PCR assay. The multiplex PCR relied on 52 forward TRBV primers and 13 reverse TRBJ primers, and amplification bias was corrected through assay-based and computational methods. TCRdb retrieved this table from immuneACCESS and kept in-frame rearrangements only. Not all clones are present; in checked studies, unresolved V genes account for under half, and no reason is known for the remainder. The sample includes approximately 37,000 clones, with roughly 90% observed a single time. More than 2% of the sample is held by the ten biggest clonotypes. Findings and caveats that apply to the study as a whole: Hydrophobic residues at CDR3 positions 6 and 7 were enriched in conventional CD4+ T cells from CD3G-deficient patients, which suggests more self-reactive specificities.

Their recognized antigens are unknown. What was sequenced was conventional CD4+ T cells sorted from blood. The receptors originated from a person between 18 and 30 years old with CD3G deficiency.

Concerning this clone: The same CDR3 arises from other DNA sequences in this sample as well. This chain uses TRBV6-1 with TRBJ1-4, with D uncertain. In germline, CDR1 is MNHNS, CDR2 SASEGT. The CDR3 runs 15 residues. V lost 4 bases, J lost 3 bases, and 12 bases lay in between. The CDR3 sequence is CASSGQPLSNEKLFF. CDR3 coding DNA: TGTGCCAGCAGTGGTCAGCCTTTGTCTAATGAAAAACTGTTTTTT.

The chain carries TRBV28 and TRBJ2-1, with a tentative D call TRBD2 (5 bases). The V gene's germline CDR1 is MDHEN and CDR2 SYDVKM. The length of the CDR3 is 14 residues. Trimming took 2 bases from V and 7 from J, leaving 12 bases between them. CDR3 bases: TGTGCCAGCAGTTTAACCCTAGCTTTAAATGAGCAGTTCTTC. It specifies CASSLTLALNEQFF.

The chain uses TRBV30 and TRBJ2-7; weak D call: TRBD2 (6 bases). Germline CDR1 reads GTSNPN; CDR2 reads SVGIG (reference sequence). This CDR3 is built from 13 residues. V lost 4 bases, J lost 5 bases, and 15 bases lay in between. The chain's CDR3 is CAWTRAGGDEQYF. CDR3 bases: TGTGCCTGGACTAGGGCCGGAGGGGACGAGCAGTACTTC.

This chain joins TRBV27 and TRBJ2-3, with 7 bases fitting TRBD1. The CDR3 spans 15 residues. Germline V lookup: CDR1 MNHEY, CDR2 SMNVEV (reference sequence). The V gene end was trimmed by 6 bases and the J gene end by 4 bases; junction bases not matched to a gene: 10. CDR3 sequence: CASSRQGKVADTQYF. The CDR3 DNA is TGTGCCAGCAGCCGACAGGGCAAAGTCGCAGATACGCAGTATTTT.

This sequence joins TRBV10-3 and TRBJ2-3; D possibly corresponds to TRBD2 (7 bases). The CDR3 extends over 13 amino acids. V shed 5 bases and J shed 2 bases, with 8 bases lying between them. The germline V gene has CDR1 ENHRY and CDR2 SYGVKD. CDR3 in amino acids: CAISRGATDTQYF. In nucleotides, the CDR3 is TGTGCCATCAGTCGGGGGGCCACAGATACGCAGTATTTT.

The V and J genes are TRBV28 and TRBJ2-7, with 12 positions matching TRBD1. V was clipped by 5 bases and J by 5 bases; unmatched bases: 7. This CDR3 is 15 amino acids long. Looked up from germline, CDR1 is MDHEN and CDR2 is SYDVKM. CDR3 in DNA: TGTGCCAGCAGTACCCGGGACAGGGGGCAAAACGAGCAGTACTTC. This codes for CASSTRDRGQNEQYF. Using reference TRBV28 and TRBJ2-7 for the parts outside the CDR3, the full variable domain is DVKVTQSSRYLVKRTGEKVFLECVQDMDHENMFWYRQDPGLGLRLIYFSYDVKMKEKGDIPEGYSVSREKKERFSLILESASTNQTSMYLCASSTRDRGQNEQYFGPGTRLTVT.

This CDR3 reads CASSLEGGSGTIYF. DNA for the CDR3: TGTGCCAGCAGCTTAGAGGGCGGATCGGGCACCATATATTTT. This chain links TRBV7-9 with TRBJ1-3; D gene ambiguous. V was cut by 1 base and J by 9 bases, with 13 bases left in between. The germline gives CDR1 SEHNR, CDR2 FQNEAQ (reference sequence). The CDR3 has 14 amino acids. Variable domain in full (rest from reference TRBV7-9 and TRBJ1-3): DTGVSQNPRHKITKRGQNVTFRCDPISEHNRLYWYRQTLGQGPEFLTYFQNEAQLEKSRLLSDRFSAERPKGSFSTLEIQRTEQGDSAMYLCASSLEGGSGTIYFGEGSWLTVV.